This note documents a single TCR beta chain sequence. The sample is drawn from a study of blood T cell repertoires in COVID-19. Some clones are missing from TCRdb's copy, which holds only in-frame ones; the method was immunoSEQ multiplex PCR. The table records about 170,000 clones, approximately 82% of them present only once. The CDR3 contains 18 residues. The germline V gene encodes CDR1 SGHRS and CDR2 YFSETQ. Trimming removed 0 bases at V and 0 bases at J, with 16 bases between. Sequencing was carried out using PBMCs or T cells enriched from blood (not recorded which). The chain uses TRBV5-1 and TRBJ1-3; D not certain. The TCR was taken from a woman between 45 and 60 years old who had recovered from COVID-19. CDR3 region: CASSLASRDLYSGNTIYF. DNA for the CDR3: TGCGCCAGCAGCTTGGCCTCGCGGGATTTATACTCTGGAAACACCATATATTTT.